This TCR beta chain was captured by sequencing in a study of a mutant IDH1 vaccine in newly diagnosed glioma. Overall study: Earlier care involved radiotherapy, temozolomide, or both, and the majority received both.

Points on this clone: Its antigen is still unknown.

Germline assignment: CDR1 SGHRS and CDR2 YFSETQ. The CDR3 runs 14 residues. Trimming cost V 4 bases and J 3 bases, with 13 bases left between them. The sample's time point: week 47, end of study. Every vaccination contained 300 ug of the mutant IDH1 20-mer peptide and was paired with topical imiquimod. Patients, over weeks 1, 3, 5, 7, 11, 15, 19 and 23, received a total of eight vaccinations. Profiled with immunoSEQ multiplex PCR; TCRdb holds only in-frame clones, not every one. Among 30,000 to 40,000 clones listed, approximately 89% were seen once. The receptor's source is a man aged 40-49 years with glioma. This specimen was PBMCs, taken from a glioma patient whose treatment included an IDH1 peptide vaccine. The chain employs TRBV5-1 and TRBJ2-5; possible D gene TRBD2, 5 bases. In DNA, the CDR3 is TGCGCCAGCAGCAATCCTTCGAGGGAAGAGACCCAGTACTTC. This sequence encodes CASSNPSREETQYF.